Listed below are T cell receptor beta chains from one sample, sequenced in a study of blood T cell repertoires in COVID-19. The table came from immunoSEQ multiplex PCR; TCRdb's copy has only in-frame clones and leaves some out. In the table there are 180,000 or so clones, around 83% of which are singletons. Input material: PBMCs or T cells enriched from blood (not recorded which). The receptors were sampled from a woman between 45 and 65 years old in a cohort exposed to, infected with or recovered from COVID-19 (not recorded which). CDR3s include the opening cysteine and the closing phenylalanine or tryptophan. The order of the fields is J gene, clone size, V gene, D gene, CDR3 protein. The D gene is left open where the match is weak. Not every row has a clone size; where given, it reads once, few, many or a size class.

>TRBJ1-1|once|TRBV11-2|TRBD1
CASSLRLSGGQTEAFF
>TRBJ2-7|-|TRBV30|-
CAWSVQRRGEQYF
>TRBJ2-3|-|TRBV7-3|TRBD2
CASSLRKLAGEADTQYF
>TRBJ2-5|-|TRBV7-2|-
CASSFDRGLQETQYF
>TRBJ1-1|-|TRBV6-2/TRBV6-3|-
CASSHRTGGIMISEAFF
>TRBJ2-5|-|TRBV5-4|-
CASSPTEKETQYF
>TRBJ1-6|-|TRBV28|-
CASGKVRQGKLRPLHF
>TRBJ2-7|-|TRBV5-6|TRBD1
CASSSQQGEKYF
>TRBJ1-1|-|TRBV6-6|-
CASSYWAGVPNTEAFF
>TRBJ1-1|few|TRBV14|-
CASSQEEHLEAFF
>TRBJ2-7|-|TRBV9|TRBD2
CATLTGTSGSWHEQYF
>TRBJ1-5|once|TRBV12-3/TRBV12-4|-
CASSPEQEQPQHF
>TRBJ2-2|few|TRBV18|TRBD1
CASSPMTGPVTGELFF
>TRBJ1-2|-|TRBV5-6|-
CASSLGTKLTIGYTF
>TRBJ2-1|-|TRBV5-1|TRBD2
CASSRTSGRGMGEQFF
>TRBJ2-7|-|TRBV7-8|TRBD2
CASSLELAVSYEQYF
>TRBJ1-5|-|TRBV7-8|-
CASSPWTDHSNQPQHF
>TRBJ1-3|-|TRBV19|TRBD1
CASTWGQSFSGNTIYF
>TRBJ1-1|-|TRBV11-1|-
CASSVGAEAFF
>TRBJ1-1|-|TRBV29-1|-
CSVEGRMNTEAFF
>TRBJ1-5|-|TRBV18|-
CASSIQGSNQPQHF
>TRBJ2-7|-|TRBV5-1|-
CASSLPRSAGENEQYF
>TRBJ1-1|-|TRBV2|-
CASCGIYSEAFF
>TRBJ1-4|-|TRBV27|TRBD1
CASSFSQQGTATNEKLFF
>TRBJ2-7|-|TRBV9|-
CASSVGSRGEQYF
>TRBJ2-2|-|TRBV6-1|TRBD1
CASSELGNRGAGELFF
>TRBJ2-2|-|TRBV2|-
CASTPGLNTGELFF
>TRBJ2-4|-|TRBV7-3|-
CASSPEGSKNIQYF
>TRBJ2-7|-|TRBV30|TRBD1
CAWSTGQGYEQYF
>TRBJ2-3|-|TRBV19|-
CASSGPDSRNTDTQYF
>TRBJ2-7|once|TRBV5-6|TRBD1
CASSSEDRSDEQYF
>TRBJ2-7|-|TRBV16|-
CASSQSAREQYF
>TRBJ1-6|-|TRBV6-5|-
CASRVGDSPLHF
>TRBJ1-1|-|TRBV5-1|-
CASSSRTTADTEAFF
>TRBJ1-4|-|TRBV7-3|TRBD1
CASSLIDRDEKLFF
>TRBJ1-5|-|TRBV28|-
CASSLRGSQPQHF
>TRBJ2-5|-|TRBV3-1/TRBV3-2|TRBD1
CASSQDWDRGQETQYF
>TRBJ2-3|-|TRBV3-1/TRBV3-2|TRBD2
CASSQVLAGAGDTQYF
>TRBJ2-3|-|TRBV6-5|-
CASQKPLTDTQYF
>TRBJ2-1|-|TRBV9|TRBD2
CASSVVLAGLNEQFF
>TRBJ2-1|-|TRBV24-1|TRBD2
CATSGGLAGGSYNEQFF
>TRBJ1-1|-|TRBV7-6|-
CASSAQMNTEAFF